Shown below are 21 T cell receptor beta chains from a single sample sequenced in a study of blood T cells in healthy people across ages. Next came a second PCR, run for roughly 6 to 11 cycles, which used a sample-barcoded 5' primer along with a J-beta primer mix. Each CDR3 protein gets one entry after TCRdb re-called the 5' RACE reads with MiXCR. Among roughly 2 million distinct CDR3 sequences listed, around 48% were seen once. The specimen was blood. The source of these receptors is a middle-aged woman in good health.

The chain employs TRBV6-5 and TRBJ2-1, with TRBD2 as a possible D gene (5 bases). Germline CDR1 MNHEY, CDR2 SVGAGI. Between the trimmed V and J ends, which lost 6 bases and 7 bases, there was a span of 13 bases. The CDR3 is made up of 13 amino acids. CDR3 residues: CASRALGGNEQFF. The CDR3 DNA reads as TGTGCCAGCAGGGCCTTAGGAGGAAATGAGCAGTTCTTC.

The V call is TRBV7-2, the J call TRBJ1-1, with 12 nucleotides matching TRBD1. V trimming: 4 bases; J trimming: 0 bases; junction bases outside the gene matches: 15. The CDR3 length is 20 residues. Germline loops: CDR1 SGHTA, CDR2 FQGNSA. CDR3 bases: TGTGCCAGCAGCTCGGATTTACCTGGGGACAGGGGGCGAGTGAACACTGAAGCTTTCTTT. This translates into CASSSDLPGDRGRVNTEAFF.

This clonotype was seen only once. The CDR3 nucleotides read TGTGCCACCAGCAGCGAACCAGGTCCCCTTCAGTACTTC. This translates into CATSSEPGPLQYF. The J gene is TRBJ2-7, the V gene TRBV15; D not certain. V dropped 3 bases and J dropped 10 bases, with 16 bases sitting between them. This CDR3 comprises 13 residues. Germline loops: CDR1 LNHNV, CDR2 YYDKDF (reference sequence).

This clonotype was observed a few times. The chain joins TRBV4-2 to TRBJ2-7, with 10 bases fitting TRBD1. The CDR3 has 16 residues. Per the germline V gene, CDR1 is LGHNA and CDR2 is YNFKEQ. Unmatched junction bases numbered 3, after V lost 1 base and J lost 0 bases. CDR3 residues: CASSQVTGGVSYEQYF. DNA for the CDR3: TGTGCCAGCAGCCAAGTGACAGGGGGCGTCTCCTACGAGCAGTACTTC.

J is TRBJ2-5 and V is TRBV4-1; 8 bases are a match to TRBD1. CDR1 and CDR2 from the germline V gene are MGHRA and YSYEKL. The trim removed 1 base at V and 5 bases at J, leaving 12 bases unmatched. The CDR3 loop spans 17 amino acids. The CDR3 coding sequence is TGCGCCAGCAGCCAAGGGGACAGGAGGATAGGTGTGGAGACCCAGTACTTC. Its protein is CASSQGDRRIGVETQYF.

This clonotype was counted only a few times. The chain recombines TRBV9 with TRBJ2-3; D might be TRBD1 or TRBD2, each matching 5 bases. V dropped 0 bases and J dropped 3 bases, with 14 bases sitting between them. This CDR3 contains 16 residues. The germline V gene encodes CDR1 SGDLS and CDR2 YYNGEE. The CDR3 here is CASSVGGAGYTDTQYF. The CDR3, as DNA: TGTGCCAGCAGCGTAGGAGGGGCAGGGTATACAGATACGCAGTATTTT.

V usage is TRBV9 and J usage is TRBJ2-4; tentatively, D is TRBD1 (5 bases). Near its end, the DNA agrees better with TRBJ2-5, so the J call may be wrong. CDR3 length equals 15 residues. Per the germline V gene, CDR1 is SGDLS and CDR2 is YYNGEE. The CDR3 nucleotides read TGTGCCAGCAGCGTAGGGACATCGGTGGGGGAGACCCAGTACTTC. This translates into CASSVGTSVGETQYF.

This chain joins TRBV20-1 and TRBJ1-2; D gene ambiguous. Germline CDR1 is DFQATT and CDR2 is SNEGSKA (reference sequence). V dropped 3 bases and J dropped 13 bases, with 12 bases sitting between them. The CDR3 is 10 residues long. The CDR3 sequence: CSARDTWGTF. The CDR3, as DNA: TGCAGTGCTAGGGATACATGGGGCACCTTC.

The V gene is TRBV3-1, the J gene TRBJ2-7, with D uncertain. With 0 bases removed from V and 6 bases from J, the gap between germline ends came to 15 bases. Germline V gene sequence: CDR1 LGHDT, CDR2 YNNKEL (reference sequence). This CDR3 has 15 residues. The CDR3 bases are TGTGCCAGCAGCCAAGATCGGCTACCATCTCGCGAGCAGTACTTC. Protein sequence: CASSQDRLPSREQYF.

There are a few counts of this clonotype. The chain recombines TRBV21-1 with TRBJ1-2; the table's TRBD1 call for D was not verified on the DNA. TRBV21-1 is described as a pseudogene. This CDR3 comprises 16 residues. CDR3 residues: CASSKRGTGVGYGYTF. CDR3 DNA: TGTGCCAGCAGCAAACGGGGGACAGGAGTTGGGTATGGCTACACCTTC.

The rearrangement joins TRBV2 to TRBJ2-1, with TRBD1 as a possible D gene (5 bases). Germline-derived CDR1 and CDR2 are SNHLY and FYNNEI. This CDR3 is built from 12 residues. Trimming cost V 8 bases and J 4 bases, with 9 bases left between them. DNA for the CDR3: TGTGCCAGCCAACGACAGTACAATGAGCAGTTCTTC. Its translation is CASQRQYNEQFF.

The chain recombines TRBV10-3 with TRBJ1-2, with 7 bases aligning to TRBD1. The germline CDR1 and CDR2 sequences are ENHRY and SYGVKD. The CDR3 runs to 12 residues. Trimming took 7 bases from V and 6 from J; bases not matched to a gene: 5. The CDR3 reads CAITPGGDGYTF. The CDR3 nucleotides are TGTGCCATCACCCCAGGGGGGGATGGCTACACCTTC.

Regarding this clonotype: A much larger clone lies one base from this, so it may be a read error. The chain joins TRBV25-1 to TRBJ1-2; perhaps TRBD1 as D (5 bases). This CDR3 is 11 amino acids long. Germline loops: CDR1 MGHDK, CDR2 SYGVNS. Trimming shortened V by 10 bases and J by 8 bases, and 14 bases separated the two germline ends. This chain's CDR3 is CATREGEGYTF. The CDR3, as DNA: TGTGCCACCAGGGAAGGTGAGGGCTACACCTTC.

This clonotype was seen more than once but under ten times. V is TRBV6-5 and J is TRBJ2-6, with TRBD1 identical over 9 bases. Germline CDR1 is MNHEY and CDR2 is SVGAGI. This CDR3 comprises 18 residues. J was trimmed by 0 bases and V by 4 bases; bases with no gene match: 7. The chain's CDR3 is CASSFTGGQYSGANVLTF. Written as DNA, the CDR3 is TGTGCCAGCAGTTTTACAGGGGGCCAATACTCTGGGGCCAACGTCCTGACTTTC.

This clonotype was seen more than once but under ten times. This chain connects TRBV29-1 to TRBJ1-2; maybe TRBD1 (6 bases). The ends were cut back, 6 bases at V and 7 bases at J, with 18 bases in the middle. This CDR3 contains 13 residues. CDR1 and CDR2 (germline): SQVTM, ANQGSEA. The CDR3 loop reads CSVVGGGATGYTF. CDR3 sequence (DNA): TGCAGCGTAGTCGGAGGGGGGGCGACTGGCTACACCTTC.

This clonotype showed up just a few times. The chain combines TRBV9 with TRBJ1-2; 7 positions match TRBD1. The germline V gene has CDR1 SGDLS and CDR2 YYNGEE. V dropped 0 bases and J dropped 4; count of bases not matched to a gene: 6. There are 15 residues in the CDR3. The CDR3: CASSVGPDRVYGYTF. CDR3 sequence (DNA): TGTGCCAGCAGCGTAGGCCCTGACAGGGTCTATGGCTACACCTTC.

This chain joins TRBV4-3 and TRBJ2-3; D is undetermined. V lost 0 bases, J lost 11 bases, and 12 bases lay in between. This CDR3 spans 13 amino acids. Germline CDR1 LGHNA, CDR2 YSLEER. CDR3 coding DNA: TGCGCCAGCAGCCAAGATGTGGCGGTGGGGCAGTATTTT. Translation: CASSQDVAVGQYF.

This rearrangement joins TRBV5-1 to TRBJ2-7; 7 bases agree with TRBD2. V was pared by 0 bases and J by 3 bases, with 6 bases of the junction left unmatched. The CDR3 length is 15 residues. Germline V CDR1 and CDR2: SGHRS, YFSETQ. For the CDR3, the DNA is TGCGCCAGCAGCTTGGCGGGAGGATCAGTCTACGAGCAGTACTTC. Encoded protein: CASSLAGGSVYEQYF.

In this sample, this clonotype turned up a few times. The rearrangement links TRBV29-1 to TRBJ2-1; D may be TRBD2 (5 bases). Trimming removed 3 bases at V and 9 bases at J, with 18 bases between. Germline CDR1 reads SQVTM; CDR2 reads ANQGSEA. The CDR3 sequence is 14 residues long. CDR3 DNA sequence: TGCAGCGTTGAGAACTGGGCAAAACGGGGTGAGCAGTTCTTC. Protein sequence: CSVENWAKRGEQFF.

This clonotype turned up a few times. This chain joins TRBV7-9 and TRBJ2-5; 9 bases match TRBD1. Losses at the gene ends were 1 base for V and 0 bases for J; bases not matched to a gene: 3. Germline values: CDR1 SEHNR, CDR2 FQNEAQ (reference sequence). The CDR3 length is 16 residues. Here the CDR3 DNA reads TGTGCCAGCAGCTTAGGGACAGGGGCGAACCAAGAGACCCAGTACTTC. Translated: CASSLGTGANQETQYF.

The chain combines TRBV20-1 with TRBJ2-6; D is unresolved. The CDR3 length is 17 residues. Germline CDR1 DFQATT, CDR2 SNEGSKA (reference sequence). Trimming took off 5 bases at V and 0 bases at J, with 17 bases between the two ends. The CDR3 DNA sequence: TGCAGTGCTCCCCCCGGGCAGGTCCTCTCTGGGGCCAACGTCCTGACTTTC. Its protein product is CSAPPGQVLSGANVLTF.